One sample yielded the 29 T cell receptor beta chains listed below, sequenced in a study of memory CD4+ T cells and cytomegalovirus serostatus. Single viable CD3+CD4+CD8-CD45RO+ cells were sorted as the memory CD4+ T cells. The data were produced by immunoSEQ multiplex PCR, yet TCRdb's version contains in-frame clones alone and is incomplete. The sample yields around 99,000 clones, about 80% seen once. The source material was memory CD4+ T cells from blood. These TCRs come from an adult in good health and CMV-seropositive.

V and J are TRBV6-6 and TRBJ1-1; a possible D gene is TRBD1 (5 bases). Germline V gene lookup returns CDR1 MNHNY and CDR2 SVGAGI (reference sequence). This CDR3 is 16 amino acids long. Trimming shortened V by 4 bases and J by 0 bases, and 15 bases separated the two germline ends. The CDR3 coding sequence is TGTGCCAGCAGTTCCCCGACAGCACTCATGAACACTGAAGCTTTCTTT. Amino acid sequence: CASSSPTALMNTEAFF.

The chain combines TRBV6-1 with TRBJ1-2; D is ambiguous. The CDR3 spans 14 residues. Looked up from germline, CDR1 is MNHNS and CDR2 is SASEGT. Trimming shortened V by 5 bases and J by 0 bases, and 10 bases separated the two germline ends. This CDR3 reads CASSLDGANYGYTF. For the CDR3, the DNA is TGTGCCAGCAGTTTGGACGGAGCTAACTATGGCTACACCTTC.

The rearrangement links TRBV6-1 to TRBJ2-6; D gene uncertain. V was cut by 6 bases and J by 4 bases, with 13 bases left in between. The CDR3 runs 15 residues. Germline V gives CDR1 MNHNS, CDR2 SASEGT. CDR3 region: CASSPLSSGANVLTF. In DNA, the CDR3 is TGTGCCAGCAGCCCCCTATCATCCGGGGCCAACGTCCTGACTTTC.

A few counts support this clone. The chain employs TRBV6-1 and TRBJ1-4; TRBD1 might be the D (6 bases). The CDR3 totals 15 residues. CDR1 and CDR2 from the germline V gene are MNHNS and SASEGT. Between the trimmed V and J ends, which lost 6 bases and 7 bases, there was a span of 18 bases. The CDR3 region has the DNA TGTGCCAGCAGAGACTTAGCAGGGGCAGGTGAAAAACTGTTTTTT. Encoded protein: CASRDLAGAGEKLFF.

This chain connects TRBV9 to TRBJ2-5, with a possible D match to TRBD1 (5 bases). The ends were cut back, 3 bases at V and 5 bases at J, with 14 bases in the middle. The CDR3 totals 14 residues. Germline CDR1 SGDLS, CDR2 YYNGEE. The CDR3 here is CASSGAGIWETQYF. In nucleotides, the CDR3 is TGTGCCAGCAGCGGTGCAGGGATTTGGGAGACCCAGTACTTC.

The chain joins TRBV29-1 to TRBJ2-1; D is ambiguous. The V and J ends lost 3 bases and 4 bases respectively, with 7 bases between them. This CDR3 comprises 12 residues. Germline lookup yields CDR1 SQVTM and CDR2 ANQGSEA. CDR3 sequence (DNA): TGCAGCGTTGATTGGGTGTACAATGAGCAGTTCTTC. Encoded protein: CSVDWVYNEQFF.

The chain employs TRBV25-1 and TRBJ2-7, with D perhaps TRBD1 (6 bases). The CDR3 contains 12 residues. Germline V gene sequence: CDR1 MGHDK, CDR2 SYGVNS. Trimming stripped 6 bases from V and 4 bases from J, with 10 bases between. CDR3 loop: CASSDQGYEQYF. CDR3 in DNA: TGTGCCAGCAGCGACCAGGGGTACGAGCAGTACTTC.

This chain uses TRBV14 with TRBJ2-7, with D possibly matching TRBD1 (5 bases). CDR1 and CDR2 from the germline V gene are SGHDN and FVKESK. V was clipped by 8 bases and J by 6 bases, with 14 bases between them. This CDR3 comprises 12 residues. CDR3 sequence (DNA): TGTGCCAGCGCCGGGCAGGGTGGCGAGCAGTACTTC. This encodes CASAGQGGEQYF.

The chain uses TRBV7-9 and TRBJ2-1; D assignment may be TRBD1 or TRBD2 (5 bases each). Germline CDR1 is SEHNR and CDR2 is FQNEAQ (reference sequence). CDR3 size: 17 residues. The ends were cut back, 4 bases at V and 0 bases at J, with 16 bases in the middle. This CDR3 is CASSSGRSGYSYNEQFF. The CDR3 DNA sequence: TGTGCCAGCAGCTCAGGGCGCAGCGGCTACTCCTACAATGAGCAGTTCTTC.

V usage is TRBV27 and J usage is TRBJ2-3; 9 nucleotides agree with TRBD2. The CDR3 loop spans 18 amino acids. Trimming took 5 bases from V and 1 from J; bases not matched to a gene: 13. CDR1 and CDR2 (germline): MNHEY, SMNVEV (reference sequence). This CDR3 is CASSRIAGAPLRTDTQYF. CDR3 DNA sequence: TGTGCCAGCAGTCGTATAGCGGGGGCCCCCCTACGCACAGATACGCAGTATTTT.

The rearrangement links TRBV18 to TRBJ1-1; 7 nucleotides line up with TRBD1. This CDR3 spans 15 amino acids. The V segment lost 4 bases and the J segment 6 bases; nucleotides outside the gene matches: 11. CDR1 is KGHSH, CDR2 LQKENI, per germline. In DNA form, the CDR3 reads TGTGCCAGCTCACTACAGGGGACCGAGGGATCTGAAGCTTTCTTT. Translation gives CASSLQGTEGSEAFF. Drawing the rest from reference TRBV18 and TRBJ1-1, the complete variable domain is NAGVMQNPRHLVRRRGQEARLRCSPMKGHSHVYWYRQLPEEGLKFMVYLQKENIIDESGMPKERFSAEFPKEGPSILRIQQVVRGDSAAYFCASSLQGTEGSEAFFGQGTRLTVV.

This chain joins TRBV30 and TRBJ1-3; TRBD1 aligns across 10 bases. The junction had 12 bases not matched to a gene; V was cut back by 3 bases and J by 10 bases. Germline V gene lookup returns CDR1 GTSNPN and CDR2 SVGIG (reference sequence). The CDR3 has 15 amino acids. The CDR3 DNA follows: TGTGCCTGGAGCATCACCGGGACAGGGGACTCAACCATATATTTT. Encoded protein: CAWSITGTGDSTIYF.

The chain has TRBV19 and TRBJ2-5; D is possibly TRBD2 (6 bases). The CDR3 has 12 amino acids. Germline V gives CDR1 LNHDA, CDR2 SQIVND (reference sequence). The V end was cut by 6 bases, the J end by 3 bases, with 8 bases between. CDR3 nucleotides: TGTGCCAGTAGCGGGAGTAAAGAGACCCAGTACTTC. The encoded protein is CASSGSKETQYF.

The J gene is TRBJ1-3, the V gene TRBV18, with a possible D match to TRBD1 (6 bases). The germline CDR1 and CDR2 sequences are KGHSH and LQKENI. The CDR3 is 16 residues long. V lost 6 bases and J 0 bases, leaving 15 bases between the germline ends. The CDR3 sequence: CASSHDRSLSGNTIYF. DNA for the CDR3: TGTGCCAGCTCGCATGACAGGTCTCTCTCTGGAAACACCATATATTTT.

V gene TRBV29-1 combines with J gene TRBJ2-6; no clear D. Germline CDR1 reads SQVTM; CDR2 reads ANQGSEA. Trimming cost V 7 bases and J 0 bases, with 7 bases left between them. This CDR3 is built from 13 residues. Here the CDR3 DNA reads TGCAGCGGAACAATCTCTGGGGCCAACGTCCTGACTTTC. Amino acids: CSGTISGANVLTF. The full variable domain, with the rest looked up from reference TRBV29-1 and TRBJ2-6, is SAVISQKPSRDICQRGTSLTIQCQVDSQVTMMFWYRQQPGQSLTLIATANQGSEATYESGFVIDKFPISRPNLTFSTLTVSNMSPEDSSIYLCSGTISGANVLTFGAGSRLTVL.

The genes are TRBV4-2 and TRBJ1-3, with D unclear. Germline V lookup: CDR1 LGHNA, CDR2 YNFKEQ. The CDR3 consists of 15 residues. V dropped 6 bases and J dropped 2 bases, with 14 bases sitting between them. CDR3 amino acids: CASRQQETPGNTIYF. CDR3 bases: TGTGCCAGCAGGCAACAAGAAACACCTGGAAACACCATATATTTT.

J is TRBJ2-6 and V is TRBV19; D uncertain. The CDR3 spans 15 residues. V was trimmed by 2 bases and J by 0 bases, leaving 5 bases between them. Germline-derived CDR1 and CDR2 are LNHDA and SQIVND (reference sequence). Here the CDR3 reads CASSIWDSGANVLTF. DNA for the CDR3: TGTGCCAGTAGTATATGGGACTCTGGGGCCAACGTCCTGACTTTC.

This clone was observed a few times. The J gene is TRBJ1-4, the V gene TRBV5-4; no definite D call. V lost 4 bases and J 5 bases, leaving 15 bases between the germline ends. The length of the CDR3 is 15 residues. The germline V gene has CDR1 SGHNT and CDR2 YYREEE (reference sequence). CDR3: CASSVKTEVNEKLFF. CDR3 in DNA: TGTGCCAGCAGCGTGAAAACAGAGGTGAATGAAAAACTGTTTTTT. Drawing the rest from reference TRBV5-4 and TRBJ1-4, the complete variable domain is ETGVTQSPTHLIKTRGQQVTLRCSSQSGHNTVSWYQQALGQGPQFIFQYYREEENGRGNFPPRFSGLQFPNYSSELNVNALELDDSALYLCASSVKTEVNEKLFFGSGTQLSVL.

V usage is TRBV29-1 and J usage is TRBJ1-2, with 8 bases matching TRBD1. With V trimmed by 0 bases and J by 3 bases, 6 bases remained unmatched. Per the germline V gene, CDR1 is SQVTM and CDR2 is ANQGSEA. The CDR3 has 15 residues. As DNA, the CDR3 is TGCAGCGTTGAAGAAAAAGGGACAGGTTACTATGGCTACACCTTC. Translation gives CSVEEKGTGYYGYTF.

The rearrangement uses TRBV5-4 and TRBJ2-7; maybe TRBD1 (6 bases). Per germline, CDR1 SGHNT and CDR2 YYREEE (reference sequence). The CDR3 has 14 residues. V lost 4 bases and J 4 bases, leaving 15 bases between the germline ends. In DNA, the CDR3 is TGTGCCAGCAGCAGAGGACAGACCCCGTACGAGCAGTACTTC. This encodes CASSRGQTPYEQYF.

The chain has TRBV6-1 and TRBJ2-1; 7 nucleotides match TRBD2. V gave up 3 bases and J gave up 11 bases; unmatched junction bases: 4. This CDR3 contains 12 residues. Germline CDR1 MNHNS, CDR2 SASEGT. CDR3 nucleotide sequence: TGTGCCAGCAGTGAGGCCGGGACTAAGCAGTTCTTC. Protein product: CASSEAGTKQFF.

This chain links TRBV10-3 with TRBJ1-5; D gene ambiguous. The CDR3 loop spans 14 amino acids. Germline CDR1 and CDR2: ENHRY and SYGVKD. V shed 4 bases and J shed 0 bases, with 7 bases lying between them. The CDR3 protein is CAISGSGSNQPQHF. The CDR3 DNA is TGTGCCATCAGTGGGTCAGGTAGCAATCAGCCCCAGCATTTT.

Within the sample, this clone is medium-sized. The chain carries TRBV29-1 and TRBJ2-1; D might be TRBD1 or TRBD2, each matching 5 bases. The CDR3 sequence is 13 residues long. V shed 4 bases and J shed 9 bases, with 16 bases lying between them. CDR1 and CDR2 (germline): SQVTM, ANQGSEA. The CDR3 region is CSVAGTVTGEQFF. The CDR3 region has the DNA TGCAGCGTTGCCGGGACGGTTACAGGTGAGCAGTTCTTC.

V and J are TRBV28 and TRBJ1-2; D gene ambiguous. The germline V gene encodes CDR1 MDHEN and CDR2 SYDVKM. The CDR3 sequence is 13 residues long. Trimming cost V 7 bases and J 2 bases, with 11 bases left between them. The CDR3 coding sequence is TGTGCCAGCACTGTGACGGTAAACTATGGCTACACCTTC. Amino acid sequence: CASTVTVNYGYTF.

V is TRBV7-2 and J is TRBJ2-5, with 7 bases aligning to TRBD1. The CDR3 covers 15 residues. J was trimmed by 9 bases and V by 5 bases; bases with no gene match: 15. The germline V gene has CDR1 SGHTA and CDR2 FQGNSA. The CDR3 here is CASSPGGNTRRPQYF. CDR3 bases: TGTGCCAGCAGCCCAGGGGGAAATACTAGGAGACCCCAGTACTTC.

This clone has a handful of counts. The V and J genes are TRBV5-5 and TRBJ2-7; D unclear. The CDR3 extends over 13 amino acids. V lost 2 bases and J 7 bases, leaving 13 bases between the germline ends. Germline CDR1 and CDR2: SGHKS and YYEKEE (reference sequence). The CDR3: CASSFLPTWEQYF. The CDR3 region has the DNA TGTGCCAGCAGCTTTCTGCCGACGTGGGAGCAGTACTTC.

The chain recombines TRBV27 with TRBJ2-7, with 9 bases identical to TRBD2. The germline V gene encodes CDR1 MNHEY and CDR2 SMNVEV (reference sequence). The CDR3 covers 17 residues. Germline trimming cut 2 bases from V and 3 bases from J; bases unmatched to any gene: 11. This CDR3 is CASSLRLEASGIYEQYF. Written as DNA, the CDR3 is TGTGCCAGCAGTTTAAGATTAGAGGCTAGCGGGATCTACGAGCAGTACTTC.

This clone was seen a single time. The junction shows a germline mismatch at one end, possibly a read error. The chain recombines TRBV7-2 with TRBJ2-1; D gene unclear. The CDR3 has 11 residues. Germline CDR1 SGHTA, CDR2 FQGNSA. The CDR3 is CASSWYSEQFF. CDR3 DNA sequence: TGTGCCAGCAGCTGGTACAGTGAGCAGTTCTTC. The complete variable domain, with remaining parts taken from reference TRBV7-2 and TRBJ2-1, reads GAGVSQSPSNKVTEKGKDVELRCDPISGHTALYWYRQSLGQGLEFLIYFQGNSAPDKSGLPSDRFSAERTGGSVSTLTIQRTQQEDSAVYLCASSWYSEQFFGPGTRLTVL.

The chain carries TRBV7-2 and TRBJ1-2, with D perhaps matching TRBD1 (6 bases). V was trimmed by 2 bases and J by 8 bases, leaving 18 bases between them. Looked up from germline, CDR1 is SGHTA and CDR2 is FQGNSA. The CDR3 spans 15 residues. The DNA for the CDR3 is TGTGCCAGCAGCTTATCAGCAGGGGCTCAAAACGGCTACACCTTC. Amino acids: CASSLSAGAQNGYTF.